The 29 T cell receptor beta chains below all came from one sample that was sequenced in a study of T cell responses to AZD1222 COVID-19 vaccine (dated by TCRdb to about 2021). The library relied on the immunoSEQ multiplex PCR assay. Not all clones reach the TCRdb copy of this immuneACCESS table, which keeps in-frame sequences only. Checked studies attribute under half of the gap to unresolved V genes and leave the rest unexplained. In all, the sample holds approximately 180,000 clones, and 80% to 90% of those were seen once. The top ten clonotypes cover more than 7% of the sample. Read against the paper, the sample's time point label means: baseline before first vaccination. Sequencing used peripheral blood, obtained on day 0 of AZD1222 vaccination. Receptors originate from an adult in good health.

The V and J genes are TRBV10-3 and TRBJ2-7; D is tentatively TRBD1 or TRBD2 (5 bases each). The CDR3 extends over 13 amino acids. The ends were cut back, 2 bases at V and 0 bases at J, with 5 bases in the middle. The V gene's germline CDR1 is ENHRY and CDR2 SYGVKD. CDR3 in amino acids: CAISEGTSYEQYF. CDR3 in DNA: TGTGCCATCAGTGAGGGGACCTCCTACGAGCAGTACTTC.

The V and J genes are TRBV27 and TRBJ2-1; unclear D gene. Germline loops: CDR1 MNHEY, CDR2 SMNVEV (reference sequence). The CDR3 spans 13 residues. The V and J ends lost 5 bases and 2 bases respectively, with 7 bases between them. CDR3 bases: TGTGCCAGCAGTCCCTTCCCCTACAATGAGCAGTTCTTC. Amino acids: CASSPFPYNEQFF.

Here the CDR3 DNA reads TGTGCCAGCAGCCCGGGGCGCTACGAGCAGTACTTC. Its protein is CASSPGRYEQYF. This chain connects TRBV12-3 or TRBV12-4 to TRBJ2-7, with D perhaps assigned TRBD1 or TRBD2 (5 bases each). The V end was cut by 6 bases, the J end by 3 bases, with 9 bases between. CDR3 size: 12 residues.

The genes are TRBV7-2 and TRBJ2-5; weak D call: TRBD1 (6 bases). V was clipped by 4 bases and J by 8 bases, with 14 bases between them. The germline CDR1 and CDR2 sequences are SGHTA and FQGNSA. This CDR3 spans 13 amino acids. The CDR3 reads CASSSDSVGTQYF. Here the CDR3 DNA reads TGTGCCAGCAGCTCGGACAGTGTAGGAACCCAGTACTTC.

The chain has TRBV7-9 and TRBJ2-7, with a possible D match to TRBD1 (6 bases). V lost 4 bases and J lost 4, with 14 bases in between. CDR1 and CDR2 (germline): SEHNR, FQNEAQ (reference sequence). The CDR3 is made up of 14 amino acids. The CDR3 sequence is CASSSYTGNYEQYF. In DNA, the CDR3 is TGTGCCAGCAGCTCCTATACAGGGAATTACGAGCAGTACTTC.

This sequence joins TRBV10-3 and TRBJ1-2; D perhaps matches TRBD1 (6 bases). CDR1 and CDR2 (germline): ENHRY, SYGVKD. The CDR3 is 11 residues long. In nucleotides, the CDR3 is TGTGCTACTCAAACGGGGGGCCGCTACACCTTC. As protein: CATQTGGRYTF.

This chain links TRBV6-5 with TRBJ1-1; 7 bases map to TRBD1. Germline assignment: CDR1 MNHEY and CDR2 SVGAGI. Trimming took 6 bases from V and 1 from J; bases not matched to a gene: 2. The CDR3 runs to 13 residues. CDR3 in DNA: TGTGCCAGCAGGCAGGGGGAGAACACTGAAGCTTTCTTT. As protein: CASRQGENTEAFF.

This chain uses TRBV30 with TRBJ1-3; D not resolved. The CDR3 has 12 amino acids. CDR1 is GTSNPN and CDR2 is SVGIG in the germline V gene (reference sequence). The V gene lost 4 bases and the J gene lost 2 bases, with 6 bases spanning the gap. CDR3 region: CAWNRAGNTIYF. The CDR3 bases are TGTGCCTGGAACCGGGCTGGAAACACCATATATTTT.

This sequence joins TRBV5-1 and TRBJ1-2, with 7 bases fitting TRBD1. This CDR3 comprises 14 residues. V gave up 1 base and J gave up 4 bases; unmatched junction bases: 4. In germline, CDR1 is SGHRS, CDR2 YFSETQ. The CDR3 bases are TGCGCCAGCAGCTTGCAGGGGGTCCCCTATGGCTACACCTTC. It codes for CASSLQGVPYGYTF.

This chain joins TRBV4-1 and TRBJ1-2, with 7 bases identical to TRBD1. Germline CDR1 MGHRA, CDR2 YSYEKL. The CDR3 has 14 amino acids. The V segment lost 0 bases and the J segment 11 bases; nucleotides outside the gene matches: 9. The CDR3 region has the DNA TGCGCCAGCAGCCAAGATACGACGACAGGGATTTACACCTTC. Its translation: CASSQDTTTGIYTF.

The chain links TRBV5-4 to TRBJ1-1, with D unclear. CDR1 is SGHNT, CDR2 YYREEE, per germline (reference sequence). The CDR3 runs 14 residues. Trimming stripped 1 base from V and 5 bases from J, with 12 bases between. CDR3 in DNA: TGTGCCAGCAGCTTGTTAGGTATAGAGACTGAAGCTTTCTTT. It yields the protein CASSLLGIETEAFF.

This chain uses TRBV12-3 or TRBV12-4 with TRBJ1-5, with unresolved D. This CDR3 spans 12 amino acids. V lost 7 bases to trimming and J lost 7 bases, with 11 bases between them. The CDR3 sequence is CASKKPGQPQHF. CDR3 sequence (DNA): TGTGCCAGCAAGAAGCCCGGCCAGCCCCAGCATTTT.

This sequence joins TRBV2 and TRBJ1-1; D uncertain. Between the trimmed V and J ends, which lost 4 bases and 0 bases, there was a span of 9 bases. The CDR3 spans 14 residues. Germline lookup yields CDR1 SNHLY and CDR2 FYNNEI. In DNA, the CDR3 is TGTGCCAGCAGTGCCCTCAGCTTGAACACTGAAGCTTTCTTT. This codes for CASSALSLNTEAFF.

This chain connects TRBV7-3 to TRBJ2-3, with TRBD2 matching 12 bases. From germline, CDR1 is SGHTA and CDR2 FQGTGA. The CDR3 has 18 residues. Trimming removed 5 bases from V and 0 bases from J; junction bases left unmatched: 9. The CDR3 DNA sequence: TGTGCCAGCAGCACGACTAGCGGGGGCCTACCTAGCACAGATACGCAGTATTTT. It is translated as CASSTTSGGLPSTDTQYF. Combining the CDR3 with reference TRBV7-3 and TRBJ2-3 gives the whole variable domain GAGVSQTPSNKVTEKGKYVELRCDPISGHTALYWYRQSLGQGPEFLIYFQGTGAADDSGLPNDRFFAVRPEGSVSTLKIQRTERGDSAVYLCASSTTSGGLPSTDTQYFGPGTRLTVL.

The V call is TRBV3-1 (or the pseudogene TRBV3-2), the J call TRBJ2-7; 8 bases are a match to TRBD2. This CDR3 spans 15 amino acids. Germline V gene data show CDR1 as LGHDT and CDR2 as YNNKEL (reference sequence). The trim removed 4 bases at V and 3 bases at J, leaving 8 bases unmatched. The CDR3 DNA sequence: TGTGCCAGCAGCCCCAGCGGGGGCCCTTTCTACGAGCAGTACTTC. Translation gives CASSPSGGPFYEQYF.

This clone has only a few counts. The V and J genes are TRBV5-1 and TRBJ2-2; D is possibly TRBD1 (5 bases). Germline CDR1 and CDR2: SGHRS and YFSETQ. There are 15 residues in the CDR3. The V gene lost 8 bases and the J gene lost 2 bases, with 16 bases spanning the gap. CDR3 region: CASKPQGFNTGELFF. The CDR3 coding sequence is TGCGCCAGTAAACCCCAGGGCTTTAACACCGGGGAGCTGTTTTTT. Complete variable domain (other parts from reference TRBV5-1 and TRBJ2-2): KAGVTQTPRYLIKTRGQQVTLSCSPISGHRSVSWYQQTPGQGLQFLFEYFSETQRNKGNFPGRFSGRQFSNSRSEMNVSTLELGDSALYLCASKPQGFNTGELFFGEGSRLTVL.

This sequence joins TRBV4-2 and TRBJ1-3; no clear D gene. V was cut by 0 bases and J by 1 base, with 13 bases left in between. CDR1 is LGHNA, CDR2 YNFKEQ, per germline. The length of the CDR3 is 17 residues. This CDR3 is CASSQDSLSGSGNTIYF. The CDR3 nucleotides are TGTGCCAGCAGCCAAGATTCGCTTTCGGGGTCTGGAAACACCATATATTTT.

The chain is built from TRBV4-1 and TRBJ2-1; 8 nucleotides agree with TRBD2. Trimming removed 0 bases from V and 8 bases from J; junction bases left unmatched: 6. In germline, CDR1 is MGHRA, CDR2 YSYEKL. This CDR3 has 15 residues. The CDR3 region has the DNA TGCGCCAGCAGCCAAGATTGGACTAGCCTCTATGAGCAGTTCTTC. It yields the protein CASSQDWTSLYEQFF.

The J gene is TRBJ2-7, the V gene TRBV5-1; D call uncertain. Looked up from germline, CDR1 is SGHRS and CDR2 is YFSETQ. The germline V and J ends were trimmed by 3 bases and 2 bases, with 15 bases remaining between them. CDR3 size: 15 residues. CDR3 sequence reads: CASSWKPTGPYEQYF. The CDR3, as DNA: TGCGCCAGCAGCTGGAAACCGACCGGGCCCTACGAGCAGTACTTC.

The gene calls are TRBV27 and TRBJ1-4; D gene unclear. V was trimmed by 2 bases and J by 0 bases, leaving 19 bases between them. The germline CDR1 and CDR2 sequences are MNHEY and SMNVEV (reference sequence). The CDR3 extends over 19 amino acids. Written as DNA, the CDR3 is TGTGCCAGCAGTTTACAGTATCTCGGACTGACCTCAACTAATGAAAAACTGTTTTTT. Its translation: CASSLQYLGLTSTNEKLFF.

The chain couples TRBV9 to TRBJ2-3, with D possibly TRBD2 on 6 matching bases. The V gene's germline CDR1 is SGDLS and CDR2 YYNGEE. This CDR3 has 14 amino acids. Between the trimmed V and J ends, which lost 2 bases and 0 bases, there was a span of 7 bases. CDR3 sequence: CASSVGTSTDTQYF. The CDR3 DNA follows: TGTGCCAGCAGCGTGGGGACTAGCACAGATACGCAGTATTTT.

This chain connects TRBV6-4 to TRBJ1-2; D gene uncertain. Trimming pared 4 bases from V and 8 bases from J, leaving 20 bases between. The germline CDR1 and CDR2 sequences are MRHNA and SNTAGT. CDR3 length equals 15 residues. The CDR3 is CASSAEGLNPGGYTF. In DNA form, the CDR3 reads TGTGCCAGCAGTGCCGAAGGCCTCAACCCGGGAGGCTACACCTTC.

As DNA, the CDR3 is TGTGCCAGCAGTGAATGGGGACAGGGAGAAGCTTTCTTT. It is translated as CASSEWGQGEAFF. This sequence joins TRBV6-1 and TRBJ1-1; 9 bases match TRBD1. CDR3 length equals 13 residues. After removal of 2 bases from V and 8 bases from J, the junction contained 3 bases not matched to a gene. Germline V CDR1 and CDR2: MNHNS, SASEGT.

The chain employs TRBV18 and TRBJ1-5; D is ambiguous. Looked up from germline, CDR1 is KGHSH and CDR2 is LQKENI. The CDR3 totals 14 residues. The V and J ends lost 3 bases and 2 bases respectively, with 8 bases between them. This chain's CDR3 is CASSPPGRNQPQHF. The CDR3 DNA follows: TGTGCCAGCTCACCTCCAGGACGCAATCAGCCCCAGCATTTT.

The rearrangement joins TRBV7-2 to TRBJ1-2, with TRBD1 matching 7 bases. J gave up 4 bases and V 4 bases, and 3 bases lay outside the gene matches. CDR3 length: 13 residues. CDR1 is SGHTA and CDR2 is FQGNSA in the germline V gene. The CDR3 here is CASSSGGSYGYTF. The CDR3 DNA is TGTGCCAGCAGCTCAGGGGGGAGCTATGGCTACACCTTC.

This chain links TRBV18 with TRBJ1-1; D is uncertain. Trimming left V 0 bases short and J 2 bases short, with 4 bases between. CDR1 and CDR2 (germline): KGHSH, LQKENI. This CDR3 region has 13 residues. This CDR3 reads CASSPPGNTEAFF. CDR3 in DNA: TGTGCCAGCTCACCACCGGGAAACACTGAAGCTTTCTTT.

The CDR3 nucleotides are TGTGCCAGCAGCTTAGGGATGAACACTGAAGCTTTCTTT. It encodes CASSLGMNTEAFF. The rearrangement uses TRBV7-2 and TRBJ1-1; D not certain. This CDR3 has 13 amino acids. The V and J ends lost 1 base and 0 bases respectively, with 3 bases between them. Germline assignment: CDR1 SGHTA and CDR2 FQGNSA.

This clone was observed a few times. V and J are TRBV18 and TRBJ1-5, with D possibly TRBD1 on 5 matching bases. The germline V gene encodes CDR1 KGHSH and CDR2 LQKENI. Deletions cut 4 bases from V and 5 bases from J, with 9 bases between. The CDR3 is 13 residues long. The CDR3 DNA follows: TGTGCCAGCTCACAACAGGAGTATCAGCCCCAGCATTTT. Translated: CASSQQEYQPQHF.

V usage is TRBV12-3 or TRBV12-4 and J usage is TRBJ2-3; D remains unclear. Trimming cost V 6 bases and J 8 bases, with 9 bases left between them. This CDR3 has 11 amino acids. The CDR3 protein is CASSPSGTQYF. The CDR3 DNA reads TGTGCCAGCAGCCCCTCGGGTACGCAGTATTTT.